This T cell receptor beta chain was sequenced in a study of Ad26.COV2.S vaccination and SARS-CoV-2 variants. Whole-study findings and limits: Vaccine recipients showed a spike-specific TCR breadth that was higher than in placebo recipients.

Specified treatment: about 20 received Ad26.COV2.S at low or high dose, single or two shots; about 5 received placebo; per-sample allocation not given. Sampling happened 63 days after the first vaccine or placebo injection. Clones were read by immunoSEQ multiplex PCR, and TCRdb kept only the in-frame ones, dropping some. The sample gives about 350,000 clones, approximately 85% of which show up once; 2.5% to 3.5% is in the top ten. CDR1 is WNHNN and CDR2 is SYGVQD in the germline V gene (reference sequence). Trimming took off 6 bases at V and 0 bases at J, with 14 bases between the two ends. CDR3 length: 16 residues. About this clone: What it recognizes is unknown.

The receptor comes from a person between 18 and 60 years old who received the Ad26.COV2.S COVID-19 vaccine or a placebo. This chain joins TRBV10-1 and TRBJ1-4; D unclear. The material was peripheral blood, obtained in a trial of Ad26.COV2.S vaccine versus placebo. The CDR3 spells CASRENQESTNEKLFF. The CDR3 DNA reads TGCGCCAGCAGAGAAAACCAGGAATCAACTAATGAAAAACTGTTTTTT.